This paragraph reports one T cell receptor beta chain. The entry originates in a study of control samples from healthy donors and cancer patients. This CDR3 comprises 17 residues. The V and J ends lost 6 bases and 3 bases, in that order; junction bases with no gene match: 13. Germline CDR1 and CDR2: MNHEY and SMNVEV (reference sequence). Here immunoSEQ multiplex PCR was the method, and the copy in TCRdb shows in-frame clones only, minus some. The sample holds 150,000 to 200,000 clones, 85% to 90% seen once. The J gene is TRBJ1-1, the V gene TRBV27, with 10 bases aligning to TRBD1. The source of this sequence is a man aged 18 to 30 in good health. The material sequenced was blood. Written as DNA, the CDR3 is TGTGCCAGCAGACGCCGACAGGGGGCCCTGGGGGACACTGAAGCTTTCTTT. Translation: CASRRRQGALGDTEAFF.